These 11 T cell receptor beta chains originate from one sample sequenced in a study of glioma-infiltrating T cells (dated by TCRdb to 2015 to 2016). The run used an Illumina MiSeq. The iRepertoire nested amplicon-rescue multiplex PCR (arm-PCR) platform was used to amplify TCR alpha and beta CDR3 regions from RNA. The public reads were reanalyzed by TCRdb: fastp trimming at Q25, MiXCR alignment, in-frame beta chains only. Every CDR3 protein is listed once, alongside the most common genes and DNA of its rows. Across this sample there are roughly 200,000 distinct CDR3 sequences, with around 40% seen only once. 5.2% of the sample comes from the top ten. Material for sequencing was glioma tissue, nonneoplastic brain tissue, or PBMCs (not recorded which). These receptors originate from a human donor with low-grade glioma or glioblastoma, undergoing nonglioma brain surgery, or in good health (not recorded which).

On this clonotype: A much larger clone differs by one base, so this may be a read error. This chain links TRBV14 with TRBJ2-1; D is ambiguous. CDR1 and CDR2 from the germline V gene are SGHDN and FVKESK. V was cut by 2 bases and J by 2 bases, with 10 bases left in between. The CDR3 covers 15 residues. Here the CDR3 DNA reads TGTGCCAGCAGCCAATGGAGATGTACCTACAATGAGCAGTTCTTC. Its translation is CASSQWRCTYNEQFF. Full variable domain (remainder filled in from reference TRBV14 and TRBJ2-1): EAGVTQFPSHSVIEKGQTVTLRCDPISGHDNLYWYRRVMGKEIKFLLHFVKESKQDESGMPNNRFLAERTGGTYSTLKVQPAELEDSGVYFCASSQWRCTYNEQFFGPGTRLTVL.

This clonotype was detected many times. The chain uses TRBV6-6 and TRBJ1-5; no firm D call. Germline loops: CDR1 MNHNY, CDR2 SVGAGI (reference sequence). This CDR3 has 14 residues. Trimming removed 0 bases at V and 3 bases at J, with 6 bases between. The CDR3 is CASSYSQINQPQHF. Here the CDR3 DNA reads TGTGCCAGCAGTTACTCCCAGATCAATCAGCCCCAGCATTTT.

The genes are TRBV29-1 and TRBJ1-1; D is uncertain. The V and J ends lost 8 bases and 4 bases respectively, with 17 bases between them. From germline, CDR1 is SQVTM and CDR2 ANQGSEA. The CDR3 is made up of 13 amino acids. The CDR3 nucleotides are TGCAGCACTAAGGAAGTGGCGAGCACTGAAGCTTTCTTT. It codes for CSTKEVASTEAFF.

This clonotype was counted ten times or more. The chain uses TRBV6-1 and TRBJ2-5; 7 nucleotides align to TRBD1. Germline V CDR1 and CDR2: MNHNS, SASEGT. J lost 2 bases, V lost 3 bases, and 3 bases had no gene match. There are 14 residues in the CDR3. CDR3 protein: CASSEGQIQETQYF. DNA of the CDR3: TGTGCCAGCAGTGAGGGACAGATTCAAGAGACCCAGTACTTC.

This clonotype showed up just once. This may be a read error: a much more frequent sequence differs by one nucleotide. The rearrangement uses TRBV15 and TRBJ2-5, with 7 positions matching TRBD2. The CDR3 runs 13 residues. Per germline, CDR1 LNHNV and CDR2 YYDKDF (reference sequence). The CDR3 spells CATSRGGEETEYF. CDR3 in DNA: TGTGCCACCAGCAGGGGGGGGGAAGAGACCGAGTACTTC.

At least ten counts were recorded for this clonotype. The chain uses TRBV15 and TRBJ2-7; D perhaps matches TRBD1 (6 bases). CDR3 length equals 13 residues. The V end lost 3 bases, the J end lost 5 bases, and 11 bases lay between the germline ends. Germline V gene data show CDR1 as LNHNV and CDR2 as YYDKDF (reference sequence). The DNA for the CDR3 is TGTGCCACCAGCAGTGGCAGGGGCAACGAGCAGTACTTC. This encodes CATSSGRGNEQYF.

At least ten counts were recorded for this clonotype. CDR3 coding DNA: TGTGCCAGCACCCCACGTGGAGGGGGCACCGAGACCCAGTACTTC. Protein product: CASTPRGGGTETQYF. The V and J genes are TRBV28 and TRBJ2-5; D is possibly TRBD1 (7 bases). CDR1 is MDHEN and CDR2 is SYDVKM in the germline V gene. Deletions cut 7 bases from V and 5 bases from J, with 20 bases between. The CDR3 has 15 residues.

With regard to this clonotype: Mismatch with germline at one junction end may stem from a read error. The chain joins TRBV27 to TRBJ1-1; D is undetermined. The CDR3 covers 13 residues. Looked up from germline, CDR1 is MNHEY and CDR2 is SMNVEV (reference sequence). CDR3 nucleotides: TGTGCCAGCGGTTTATGTCAGAACACTGAAGCTTTCTTT. It is translated as CASGLCQNTEAFF.

This clonotype came up once. One base away lies a much larger clone, so this may be a sequencing read error. For the CDR3, the DNA is TGTGCCAGCAGTCACGACCTACACAGGGGCCTAACTTATACGCAGTATTTT. This encodes CASSHDLHRGLTYTQYF. The chain has TRBV28 and TRBJ2-3, with TRBD1 matching 7 bases. The junction had 18 bases not matched to a gene; V was cut back by 5 bases and J by 7 bases. CDR1 MDHEN and CDR2 SYDVKM come from the germline V gene. The CDR3 length is 17 residues.

This sequence joins TRBV19 and TRBJ2-7; weak D call: TRBD2 (5 bases). Trimming left V 5 bases short and J 2 bases short, with 19 bases between. Looked up from germline, CDR1 is LNHDA and CDR2 is SQIVND (reference sequence). The CDR3 covers 16 residues. This chain's CDR3 is CASSVRDFAPTYEQYF. The CDR3 bases are TGTGCCAGTAGTGTGAGGGATTTCGCTCCAACCTACGAGCAGTACTTC.

This clonotype was detected once. Being one base from a much bigger clone, this may be a read error. V and J are TRBV29-1 and TRBJ1-5, with D maybe TRBD1 (6 bases). Germline V lookup: CDR1 SQVTM, CDR2 ANQGSEA. The CDR3 spans 13 residues. The CDR3 protein is CSVVGTPGEPHHF. CDR3 bases: TGCAGCGTTGTCGGGACACCGGGGGAGCCCCATCATTTT.